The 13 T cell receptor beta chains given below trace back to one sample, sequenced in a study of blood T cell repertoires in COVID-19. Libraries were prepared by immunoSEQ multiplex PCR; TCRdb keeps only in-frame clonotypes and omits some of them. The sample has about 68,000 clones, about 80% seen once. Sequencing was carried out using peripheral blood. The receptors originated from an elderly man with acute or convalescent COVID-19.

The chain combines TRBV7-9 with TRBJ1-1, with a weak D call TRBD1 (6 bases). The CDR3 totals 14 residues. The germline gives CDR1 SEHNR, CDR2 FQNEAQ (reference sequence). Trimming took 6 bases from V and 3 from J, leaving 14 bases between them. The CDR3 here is CASSLQGRDTEAFF. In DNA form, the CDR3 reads TGTGCCAGCAGTCTTCAGGGGAGGGACACTGAAGCTTTCTTT.

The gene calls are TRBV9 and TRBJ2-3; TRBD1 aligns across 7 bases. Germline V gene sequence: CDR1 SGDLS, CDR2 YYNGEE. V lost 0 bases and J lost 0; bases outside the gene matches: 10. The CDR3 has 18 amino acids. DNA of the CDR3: TGTGCCAGCAGCGTAGGGGTTGGGACAGATCCTAGCACAGATACGCAGTATTTT. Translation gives CASSVGVGTDPSTDTQYF. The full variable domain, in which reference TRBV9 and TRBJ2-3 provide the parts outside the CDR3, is DSGVTQTPKHLITATGQRVTLRCSPRSGDLSVYWYQQSLDQGLQFLIQYYNGEERAKGNILERFSAQQFPDLHSELNLSSLELGDSALYFCASSVGVGTDPSTDTQYFGPGTRLTVL.

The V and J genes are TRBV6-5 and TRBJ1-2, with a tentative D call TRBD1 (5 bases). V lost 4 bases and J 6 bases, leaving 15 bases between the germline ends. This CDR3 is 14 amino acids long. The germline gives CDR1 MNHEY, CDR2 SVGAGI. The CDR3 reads CASSSFSGWDGYTF. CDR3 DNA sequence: TGTGCCAGCAGTTCCTTTTCAGGGTGGGATGGCTACACCTTC.

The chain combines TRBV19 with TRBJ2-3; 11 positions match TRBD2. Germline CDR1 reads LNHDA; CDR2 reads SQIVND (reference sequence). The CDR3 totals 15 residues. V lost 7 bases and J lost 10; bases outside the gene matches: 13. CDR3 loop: CASKSLAGGLYPQYF. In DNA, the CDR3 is TGTGCCAGTAAATCCCTAGCGGGGGGACTATATCCGCAGTATTTT.

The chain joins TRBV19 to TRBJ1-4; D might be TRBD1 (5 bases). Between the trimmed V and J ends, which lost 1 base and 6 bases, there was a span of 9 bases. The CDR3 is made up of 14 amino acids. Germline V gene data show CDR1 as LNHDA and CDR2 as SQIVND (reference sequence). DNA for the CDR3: TGTGCCAGTAGTATAGGCAGGGAAGATGAAAAACTGTTTTTT. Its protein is CASSIGREDEKLFF.

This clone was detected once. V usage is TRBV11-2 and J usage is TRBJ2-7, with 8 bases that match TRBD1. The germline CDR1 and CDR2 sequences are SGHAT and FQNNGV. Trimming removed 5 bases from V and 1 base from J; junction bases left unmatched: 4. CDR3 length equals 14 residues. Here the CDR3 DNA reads TGTGCCAGCAGCCCCGGACAGGGATCCTACGAGCAGTACTTC. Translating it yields CASSPGQGSYEQYF.

In DNA, the CDR3 is TGTGCCAGCAGAGGCGGGGGGCTTGTGGGAGGCTACACCTTC. It yields the protein CASRGGGLVGGYTF. This rearrangement joins TRBV27 to TRBJ1-2; D is perhaps TRBD1 (6 bases). Germline V gene lookup returns CDR1 MNHEY and CDR2 SMNVEV (reference sequence). V lost 6 bases to trimming and J lost 8 bases, with 19 bases between them. The CDR3 extends over 14 amino acids.

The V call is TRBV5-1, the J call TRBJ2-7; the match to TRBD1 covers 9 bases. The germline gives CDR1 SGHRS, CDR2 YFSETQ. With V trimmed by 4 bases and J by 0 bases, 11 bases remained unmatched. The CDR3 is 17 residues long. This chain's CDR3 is CASSPGTGRLHSYEQYF. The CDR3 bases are TGCGCCAGCAGCCCAGGGACAGGGCGGCTCCACTCCTACGAGCAGTACTTC.

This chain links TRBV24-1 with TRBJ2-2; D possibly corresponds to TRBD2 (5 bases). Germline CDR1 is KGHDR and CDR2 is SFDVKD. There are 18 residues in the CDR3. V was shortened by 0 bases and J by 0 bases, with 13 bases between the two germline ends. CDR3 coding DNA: TGTGCCACCAGTGATTTGCGTTCTAGCCCTGCGAACACCGGGGAGCTGTTTTTT. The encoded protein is CATSDLRSSPANTGELFF.

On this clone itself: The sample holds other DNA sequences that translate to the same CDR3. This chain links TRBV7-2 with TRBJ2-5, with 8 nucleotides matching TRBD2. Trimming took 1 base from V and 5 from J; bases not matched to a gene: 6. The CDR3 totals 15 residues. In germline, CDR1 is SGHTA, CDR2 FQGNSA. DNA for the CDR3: TGTGCCAGCAGCTTAGTCGGGGGGGCAGGGGAGACCCAGTACTTC. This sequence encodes CASSLVGGAGETQYF.

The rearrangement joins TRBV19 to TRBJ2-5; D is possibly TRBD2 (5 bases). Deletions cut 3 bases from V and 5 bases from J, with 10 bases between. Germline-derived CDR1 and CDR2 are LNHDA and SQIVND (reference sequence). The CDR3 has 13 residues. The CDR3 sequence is CASSMARGETQYF. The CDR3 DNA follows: TGTGCCAGTAGTATGGCCAGAGGGGAGACCCAGTACTTC.

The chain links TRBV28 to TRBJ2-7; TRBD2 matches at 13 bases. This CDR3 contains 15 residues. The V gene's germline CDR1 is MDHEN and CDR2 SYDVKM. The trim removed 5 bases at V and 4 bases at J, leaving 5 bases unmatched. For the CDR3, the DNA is TGTGCCAGCAGTATTCGACTAGCGGGGGGTTACGAGCAGTACTTC. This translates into CASSIRLAGGYEQYF.

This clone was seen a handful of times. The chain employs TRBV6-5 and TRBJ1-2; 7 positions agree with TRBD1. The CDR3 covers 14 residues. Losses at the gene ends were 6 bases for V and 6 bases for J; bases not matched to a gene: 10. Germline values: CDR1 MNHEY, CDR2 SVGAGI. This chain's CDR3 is CASRNPTGNHGYTF. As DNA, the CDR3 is TGTGCCAGCAGGAACCCGACAGGGAACCATGGCTACACCTTC.